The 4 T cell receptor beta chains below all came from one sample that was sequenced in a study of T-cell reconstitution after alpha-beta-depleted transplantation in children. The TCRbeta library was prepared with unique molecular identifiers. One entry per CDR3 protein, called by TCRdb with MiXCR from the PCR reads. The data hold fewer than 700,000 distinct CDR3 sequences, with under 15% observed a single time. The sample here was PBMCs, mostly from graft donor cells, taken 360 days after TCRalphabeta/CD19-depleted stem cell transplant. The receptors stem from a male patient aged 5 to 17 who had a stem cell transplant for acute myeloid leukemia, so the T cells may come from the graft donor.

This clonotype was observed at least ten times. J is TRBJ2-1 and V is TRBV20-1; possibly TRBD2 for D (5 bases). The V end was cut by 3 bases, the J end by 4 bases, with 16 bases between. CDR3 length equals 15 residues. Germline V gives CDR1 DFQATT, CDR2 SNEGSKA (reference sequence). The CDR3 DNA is TGCAGTGCTAGTAGCGTGACGGTGGTTTACAATGAGCAGTTCTTC. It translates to CSASSVTVVYNEQFF.

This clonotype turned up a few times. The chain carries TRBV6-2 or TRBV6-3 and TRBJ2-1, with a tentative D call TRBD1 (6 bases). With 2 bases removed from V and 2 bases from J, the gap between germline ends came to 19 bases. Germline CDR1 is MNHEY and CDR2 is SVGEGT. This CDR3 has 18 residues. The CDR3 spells CASSYPSRTAIPYNEQFF. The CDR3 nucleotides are TGTGCCAGCAGTTACCCGAGCCGGACAGCGATACCCTACAATGAGCAGTTCTTC.

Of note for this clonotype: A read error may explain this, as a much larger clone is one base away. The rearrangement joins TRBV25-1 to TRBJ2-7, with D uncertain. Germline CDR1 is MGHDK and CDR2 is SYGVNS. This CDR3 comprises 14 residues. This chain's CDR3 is CASSGLGLSFEQYF. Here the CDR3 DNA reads TGTGCCAGCAGTGGATTAGGGCTCTCCTTCGAGCAGTACTTC.

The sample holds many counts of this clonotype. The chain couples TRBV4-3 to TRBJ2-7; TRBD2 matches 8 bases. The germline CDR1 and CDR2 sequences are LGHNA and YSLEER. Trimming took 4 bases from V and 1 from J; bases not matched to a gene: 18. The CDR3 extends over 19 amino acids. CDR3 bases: TGCGCCAGCAGCCCAAAGGTACTAGCGGTCATGGGCAAATCCTACGAGCAGTACTTC. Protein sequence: CASSPKVLAVMGKSYEQYF.